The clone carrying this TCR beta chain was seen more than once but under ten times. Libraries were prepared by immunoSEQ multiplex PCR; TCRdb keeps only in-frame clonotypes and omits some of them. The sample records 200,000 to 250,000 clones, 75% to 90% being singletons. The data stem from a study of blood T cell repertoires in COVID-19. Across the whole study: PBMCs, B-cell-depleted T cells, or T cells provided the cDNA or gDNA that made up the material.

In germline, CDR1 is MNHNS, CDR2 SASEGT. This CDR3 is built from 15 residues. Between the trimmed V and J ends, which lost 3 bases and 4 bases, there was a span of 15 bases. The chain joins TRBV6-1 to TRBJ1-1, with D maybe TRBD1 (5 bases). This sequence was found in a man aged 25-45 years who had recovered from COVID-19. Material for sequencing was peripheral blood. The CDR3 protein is CASSDPLGLGTEAFF. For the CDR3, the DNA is TGTGCCAGCAGTGATCCGTTGGGGCTAGGCACTGAAGCTTTCTTT.